This T cell receptor beta chain was captured in a study of T cell changes during pregnancy in multiple sclerosis. TCRdb's copy holds only in-frame clones and misses some; the assay was immunoSEQ multiplex PCR. In the table there are 45,000 to 50,000 clones, 90% to 95% of which are singletons. V dropped 1 base and J dropped 5; count of bases not matched to a gene: 6. This CDR3 is 14 amino acids long. CDR1 is SQVTM and CDR2 is ANQGSEA in the germline V gene. V gene TRBV29-1 combines with J gene TRBJ2-5; 8 bases are shared with TRBD2. The sample in question was CD8+ T cells from peripheral blood mononuclear cells, obtained in the first trimester of pregnancy. The sequence was obtained from a female donor with multiple sclerosis, enrolled in a pregnancy study. In nucleotides, the CDR3 is TGCAGCGTTGAAGGAAAGCGGGAGAGGGAGACCCAGTACTTC. Protein product: CSVEGKRERETQYF.